The rows below give T cell receptor beta chains drawn from one sample of a study of blood T cells in healthy people across ages. TCRdb fed the 5' RACE reads into MiXCR, producing one record per CDR3 protein. The sample shows around 1,600,000 distinct CDR3 sequences, less than 45% of them seen only once. Sequenced sample: blood. Source of these receptors: a woman in her late teens or twenties in good health. Each CDR3 is given with its conserved first and last residue. The D gene is left open where the match is weak. Some rows have no size entry. The others give once, few or many, or a class for an expanded clone.

abundance,j_gene,v_gene,d_gene,CDR3nt,CDR3aa
.,TRBJ1-1,TRBV4-3,TRBD1,TGCGCCAGCAGCCAAGATCTAGGGACAGGGCCCACTGAAGCTTTCTTT,CASSQDLGTGPTEAFF
many,TRBJ2-1,TRBV18,TRBD2,TGTGCCAGCAGCCCGACTAGCGGGAGCTACAATGAGCAGTTCTTC,CASSPTSGSYNEQFF
few,TRBJ2-7,TRBV4-1,.,TGCGCTAGCAGCCAAGATCCTCCCTCCTCGGCTGTGGGCACCGAGCAGTACTTC,CASSQDPPSSAVGTEQYF
.,TRBJ2-7,TRBV6-6,TRBD1,TGTGCCAGCAGTCCCCGACAGGGGGTACACGAGCAGTACTTC,CASSPRQGVHEQYF
.,TRBJ2-5,TRBV5-1,TRBD2,TGCGCCAGCAGCACCGGGACTAGCGGGACACAAGAGACCCAGTACTTC,CASSTGTSGTQETQYF
.,TRBJ1-6,TRBV5-1,.,TGCGCCAGCAGCTCGGGGGTGGGGAATTCACCCCTCCACTTT,CASSSGVGNSPLHF
.,TRBJ2-1,TRBV11-2,TRBD2,TGTGCCAGCAGCCCCGCTAGCGGAAGCTCCTACAATGAGCAGTTCTTC,CASSPASGSSYNEQFF
.,TRBJ2-3,TRBV9,TRBD1,TGTGCCAGCACCCTGGGACAGGGGACCACAGATACGCAGTATTTT,CASTLGQGTTDTQYF
.,TRBJ2-3,TRBV25-1,TRBD2,TGTGCCAGCAACCTGGGACTAGCGGATACGCAGTATTTT,CASNLGLADTQYF
few,TRBJ2-7,TRBV29-1,.,TGCAGCGTTTTTTCTCCCCTAGCCTACGAGCAGTACTTC,CSVFSPLAYEQYF
.,TRBJ1-5,TRBV7-8,TRBD1,TGTGCCAGCGGGAGGGACAGCCTCAATCAGCCCCAGCATTTT,CASGRDSLNQPQHF
few,TRBJ1-2,TRBV9,.,TGTGCCAGCAGCGCCGTCTACTCAGGGGAGAGATATGGCTACACCTTC,CASSAVYSGERYGYTF
.,TRBJ2-1,TRBV4-1,.,TGCGCCAGCAGCCAACTGCAGTACAATGAGCAGTTCTTC,CASSQLQYNEQFF
.,TRBJ2-2,TRBV12-3/TRBV12-4,TRBD2,TGTGCCAGCAGTCAAGCGGGGGGGCCGGTCACCGGGGAGCTGTTTTTT,CASSQAGGPVTGELFF
few,TRBJ2-7,TRBV29-1,.,TGCAGCGTTGATGTAGCAGGGCAGTACGAGCAGTACTTC,CSVDVAGQYEQYF
.,TRBJ1-2,TRBV6-5,.,TGTGCCAGCAGTTACCGTGCTGGAGGGGTCGATGGCTACACCTTC,CASSYRAGGVDGYTF
few,TRBJ2-3,TRBV5-1,.,TGCGCCAGCAGCCCCGGACCAGGGAGCACAGATACGCAGTATTTT,CASSPGPGSTDTQYF
few,TRBJ1-2,TRBV14,.,TGTGCCAGCAGCCGACTAGGGGACATAACTAACTATGGCTACACCTTC,CASSRLGDITNYGYTF
.,TRBJ2-5,TRBV12-3/TRBV12-4,TRBD2,TGTGCCAGCAAAGGACTAGCGGGGAATGAGCAGTACTTC,CASKGLAGNEQYF
.,TRBJ2-5,TRBV9,.,TGTGCCAGCAGCGTAGTAGGCTTGCCGGAGGAGACCCAGTACTTC,CASSVVGLPEETQYF
few,TRBJ1-2,TRBV28,.,TGTGCCAGCAGCCCCCCCCAGGGCAGGTATGGCTACACCTTC,CASSPPQGRYGYTF
few,TRBJ2-2,TRBV7-3,TRBD2,TGTGCCAGCAGCTTAAGTACTAGCGGCACCGGGGAGCTGTTTTTT,CASSLSTSGTGELFF
.,TRBJ2-3,TRBV28,.,TGTGCCAGCGACAGGACCACAGATACGCAGTATTTT,CASDRTTDTQYF
.,TRBJ1-4,TRBV9,.,TGTGCCAGCAGCCCCCTTGAAGGGGGTCATGAAAAACTGTTTTTT,CASSPLEGGHEKLFF
.,TRBJ1-2,TRBV20-1,TRBD1,TGCGGTGCCAAGACAGGGTTTTTGGGTGGCTACACCTTC,CGAKTGFLGGYTF
.,TRBJ2-5,TRBV7-2,.,TGTGCCAGCAGCTTGAGGGGAGCTTCGAAGACCCAGTACTTC,CASSLRGASKTQYF
.,TRBJ2-7,TRBV6-5,.,TGTACCAGCAGACAACCCGGGCGTCCCTACGAGCAGTACTTC,CTSRQPGRPYEQYF
once,TRBJ1-2,TRBV20-1,.,TGCAGTGCCCAGTCCTCTGGCGGCTACACCTTC,CSAQSSGGYTF
.,TRBJ1-4,TRBV20-1,.,TGCAGTGCTAGGGGTCGGGTGACAGGCCAAAATGAAAAACTGTTTTTT,CSARGRVTGQNEKLFF
few,TRBJ2-7,TRBV20-1,.,TGCAGTGCTAGAGTAAGAGGAGACTTCGCATACTACGAGCAGTACTTC,CSARVRGDFAYYEQYF
few,TRBJ1-6,TRBV4-1,.,TGCGCCAGCAGCCTAGCTATAGGGCAGGCGGCTTCACCCCTCCACTTT,CASSLAIGQAASPLHF
.,TRBJ2-2,TRBV4-1,TRBD2,TGCGCCAGCAGCCGGATAGGGGCTAGCGGGGACTGGGAGCTGTTTTTT,CASSRIGASGDWELFF
.,TRBJ2-1,TRBV2,TRBD2,TGTGCCACCGGACGCGGGGGGAGCACTAATGAGCAGTTCTTC,CATGRGGSTNEQFF
.,TRBJ1-6,TRBV7-2,TRBD1,TGTGCCAGCAGCAATCCCGGGACAGGGACTAATTCACCCCTCCACTTT,CASSNPGTGTNSPLHF
.,TRBJ2-1,TRBV6-5,TRBD1,TGTGCCAGCAGTTACGCAGGGGGCGACGAGCAGTTCTTC,CASSYAGGDEQFF
once,TRBJ1-5,TRBV28,.,TGTGCCACCCTTATGGGCAATCAGCCCCAGCATTTT,CATLMGNQPQHF
few,TRBJ2-3,TRBV4-1,TRBD1,TGCGCCAGCAGCCAAGATGTGTCAGGGGGCACGCAGTATTTT,CASSQDVSGGTQYF
many,TRBJ1-5,TRBV7-9,TRBD1,TGCGCCAGCAGCCTCGGGACAGGGACCCAGCCCCAGCATTTT,CASSLGTGTQPQHF
.,TRBJ2-1,TRBV28,TRBD1,TGTGCCAGCAGTTTCCTGGGACAGGGGGCGGGTAATGAGCAGTTCTTC,CASSFLGQGAGNEQFF
.,TRBJ2-2,TRBV5-1,TRBD2,TGCGCCAGCAGCTTGACTAGCGGGGGACCCACCGGGGAGCTGTTTTTT,CASSLTSGGPTGELFF
.,TRBJ2-5,TRBV28,TRBD2,TGTGCCAGCGTTAGCGGGAGTCCCTATAATGAGCAGTACTTC,CASVSGSPYNEQYF
.,TRBJ2-7,TRBV6-5,.,TGTGCCAGCAGTTACTCGCTTTATGGTTACAATGAGCAGTACTTC,CASSYSLYGYNEQYF
.,TRBJ2-1,TRBV6-6,TRBD2,TGTGCCAGCAGTTTTCCACTAGCGGGGGGGTACAATGAGCAGTTCTTC,CASSFPLAGGYNEQFF
few,TRBJ2-7,TRBV27,.,TGTGCCAGCAGTGTATCTCTAAAATACGAGCAGTACTTC,CASSVSLKYEQYF
.,TRBJ2-5,TRBV20-1,.,TGCAGTGCTAGTCCGGAGTCTGAGGCCCAGTACTTC,CSASPESEAQYF
many,TRBJ1-5,TRBV4-3,.,TGCGCCAGCAGCCAAGATCTCTGGGCAGTTGGCAATCAGCCCCAGCATTTT,CASSQDLWAVGNQPQHF
few,TRBJ1-1,TRBV5-1,TRBD1,TGCGCCAGCAGCTCCCAGGGGGCGATGGCTGAAGCTTTCTTT,CASSSQGAMAEAFF
.,TRBJ1-1,TRBV20-1,.,TGCAGTGCTCCCGAAGGCATGAACACTGAAGCTTTCTTT,CSAPEGMNTEAFF
.,TRBJ1-1,TRBV6-2/TRBV6-3,.,TGTGCCAGCAGTTTAACGTTGAACACTGAAGCTTTCTTT,CASSLTLNTEAFF
.,TRBJ2-7,TRBV6-1,.,TGTGCCAGCAGAGACCTCGGGGCCTTTTTCTCCTACGAGCAGTACTTC,CASRDLGAFFSYEQYF
.,TRBJ2-2,TRBV7-8,TRBD1,TGTGCCAGCAGCCCGCCGGGACAGGCGACCTATGCGAACACCGGGGAGCTGTTTTTT,CASSPPGQATYANTGELFF